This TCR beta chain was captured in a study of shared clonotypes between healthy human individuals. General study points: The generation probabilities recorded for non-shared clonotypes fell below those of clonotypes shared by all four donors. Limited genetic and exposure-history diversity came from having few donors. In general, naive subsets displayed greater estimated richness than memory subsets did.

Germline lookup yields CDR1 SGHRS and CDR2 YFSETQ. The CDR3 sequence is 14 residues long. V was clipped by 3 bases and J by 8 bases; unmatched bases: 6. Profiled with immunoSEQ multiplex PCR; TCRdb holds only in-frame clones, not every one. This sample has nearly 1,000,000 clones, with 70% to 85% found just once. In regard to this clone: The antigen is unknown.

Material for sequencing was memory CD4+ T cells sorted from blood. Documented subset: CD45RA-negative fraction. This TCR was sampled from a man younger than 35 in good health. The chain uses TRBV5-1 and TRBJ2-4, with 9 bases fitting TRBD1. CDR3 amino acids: CASSSGQGRDIQYF. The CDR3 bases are TGCGCCAGCAGCTCCGGACAGGGGAGAGACATTCAGTACTTC. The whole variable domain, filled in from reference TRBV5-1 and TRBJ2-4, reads KAGVTQTPRYLIKTRGQQVTLSCSPISGHRSVSWYQQTPGQGLQFLFEYFSETQRNKGNFPGRFSGRQFSNSRSEMNVSTLELGDSALYLCASSSGQGRDIQYFGAGTRLSVL.